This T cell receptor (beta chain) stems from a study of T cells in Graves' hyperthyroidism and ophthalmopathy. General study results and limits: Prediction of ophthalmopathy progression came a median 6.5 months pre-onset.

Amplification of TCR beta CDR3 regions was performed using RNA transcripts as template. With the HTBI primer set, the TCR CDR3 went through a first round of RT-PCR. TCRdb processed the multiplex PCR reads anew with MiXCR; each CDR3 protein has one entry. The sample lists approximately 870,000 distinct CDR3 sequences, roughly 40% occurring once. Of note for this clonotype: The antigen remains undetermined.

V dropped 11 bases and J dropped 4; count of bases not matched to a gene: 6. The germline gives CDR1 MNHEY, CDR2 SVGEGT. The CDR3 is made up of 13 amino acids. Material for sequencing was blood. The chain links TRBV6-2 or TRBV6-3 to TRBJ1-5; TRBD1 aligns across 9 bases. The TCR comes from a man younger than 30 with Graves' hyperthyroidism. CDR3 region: CARQDRGNQPQHF. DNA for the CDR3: TGTGCCCGACAGGACAGGGGAAATCAGCCCCAGCATTTT.